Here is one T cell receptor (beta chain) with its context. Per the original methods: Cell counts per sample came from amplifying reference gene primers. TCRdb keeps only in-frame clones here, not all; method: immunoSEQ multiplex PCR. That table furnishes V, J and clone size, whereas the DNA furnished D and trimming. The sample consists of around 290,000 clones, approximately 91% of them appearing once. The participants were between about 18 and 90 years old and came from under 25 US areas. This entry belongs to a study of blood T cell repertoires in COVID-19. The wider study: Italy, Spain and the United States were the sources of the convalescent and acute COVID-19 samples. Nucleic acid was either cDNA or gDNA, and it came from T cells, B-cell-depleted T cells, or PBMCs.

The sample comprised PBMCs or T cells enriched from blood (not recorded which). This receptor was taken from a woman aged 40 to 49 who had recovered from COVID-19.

CDR3: CASSRRGDTEAFF. The CDR3 coding sequence is TGTGCCAGCAGCCGCCGCGGAGACACTGAAGCTTTCTTT. This sequence joins TRBV6-5 and TRBJ1-1, with no clear D. The germline gives CDR1 MNHEY, CDR2 SVGAGI. The CDR3 consists of 13 residues. V gave up 6 bases and J gave up 3 bases, with 11 bases separating them.